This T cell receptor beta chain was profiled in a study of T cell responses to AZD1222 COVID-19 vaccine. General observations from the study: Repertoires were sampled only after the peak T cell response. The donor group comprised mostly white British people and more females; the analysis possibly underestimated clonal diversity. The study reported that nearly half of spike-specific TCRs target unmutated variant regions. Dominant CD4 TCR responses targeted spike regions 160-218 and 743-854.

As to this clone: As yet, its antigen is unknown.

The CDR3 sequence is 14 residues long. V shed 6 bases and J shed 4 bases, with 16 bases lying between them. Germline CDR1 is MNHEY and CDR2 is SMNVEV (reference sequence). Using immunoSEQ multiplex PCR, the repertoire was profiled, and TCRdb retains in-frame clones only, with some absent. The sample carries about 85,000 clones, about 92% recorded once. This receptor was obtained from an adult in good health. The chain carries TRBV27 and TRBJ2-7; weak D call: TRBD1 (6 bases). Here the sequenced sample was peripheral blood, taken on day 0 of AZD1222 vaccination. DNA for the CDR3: TGTGCCAGCAGGGACAGCATGCTGGGGTACGAGCAGTACTTC. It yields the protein CASRDSMLGYEQYF.